This T cell receptor beta chain was sequenced in a study of T cells in Graves' hyperthyroidism and ophthalmopathy. For the study at large: At initial diagnosis, before any treatment had begun, peripheral blood was obtained.

CDR3 length: 17 residues. Germline-derived CDR1 and CDR2 are SGHTA and FQGNSA. V lost 0 bases, J lost 6 bases, and 20 bases lay in between. This clonotype has more than one count but fewer than ten. TCR beta CDR3 regions were amplified from RNA transcripts. The HTBI primer set drove a first-round RT-PCR of the TCR CDR3. Using its own MiXCR run on the multiplex PCR reads, TCRdb lists one record per CDR3 protein. The sample contains 600,000 to 750,000 distinct CDR3 sequences, roughly 17% of which appear only once. Sequenced input: blood. This clonotype was obtained from a man aged 45-65 years with Graves' hyperthyroidism. This chain connects TRBV7-2 to TRBJ1-2; maybe TRBD1 (5 bases). The CDR3 reads CASSLAPGARERDGYTF. CDR3 bases: TGTGCCAGCAGCTTAGCGCCTGGGGCGAGGGAACGAGATGGCTACACCTTC. The full variable domain, its missing parts supplied by reference TRBV7-2 and TRBJ1-2, is GAGVSQSPSNKVTEKGKDVELRCDPISGHTALYWYRQSLGQGLEFLIYFQGNSAPDKSGLPSDRFSAERTGGSVSTLTIQRTQQEDSAVYLCASSLAPGARERDGYTFGSGTRLTVV.